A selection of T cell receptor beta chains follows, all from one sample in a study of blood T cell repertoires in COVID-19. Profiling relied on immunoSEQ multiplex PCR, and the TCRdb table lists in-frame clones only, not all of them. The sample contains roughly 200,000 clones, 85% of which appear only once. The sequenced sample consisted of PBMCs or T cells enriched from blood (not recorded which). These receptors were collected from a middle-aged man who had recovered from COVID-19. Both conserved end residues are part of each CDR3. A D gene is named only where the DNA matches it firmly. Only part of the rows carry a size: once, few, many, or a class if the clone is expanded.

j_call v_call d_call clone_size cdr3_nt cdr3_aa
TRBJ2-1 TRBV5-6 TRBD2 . TGTGCCAGCAGCCCAGGGGGGACTAGCTGGGGAAGCTCCTACAATGAGCAGTTCTTC CASSPGGTSWGSSYNEQFF
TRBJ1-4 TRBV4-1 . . TGCGCCAGCAGCTCACCACAGGGATCTAATGAAAAACTGTTTTTT CASSSPQGSNEKLFF
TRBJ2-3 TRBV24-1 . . TGTGCCACCCAAGGACTATTCAGGGATACGCAGTATTTT CATQGLFRDTQYF
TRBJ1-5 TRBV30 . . TGTGCCTGGAGTGCAATCGCAACGGGGCCCCAGCATTTT CAWSAIATGPQHF
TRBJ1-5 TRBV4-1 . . TGCGCCAGCAGCCCCATCGGGGGGTTGCGTCAGCCCCAGCATTTT CASSPIGGLRQPQHF
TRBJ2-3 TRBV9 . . TGTGCCAGCAGCGCTCGGGGGAGCACAGATACGCAGTATTTT CASSARGSTDTQYF
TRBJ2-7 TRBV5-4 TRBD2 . TGTGCCAGCAGCCCTAGGACTAGCGGGTTATCCTACGAGCAGTACTTC CASSPRTSGLSYEQYF
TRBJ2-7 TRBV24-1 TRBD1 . TGTGCCACCAGTGAGCTGACAGGGCGGGAGCAGTACTTC CATSELTGREQYF
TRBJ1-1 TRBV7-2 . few TGTGCCAGCAGCTTAATGGGGCAGGGTAACACTGAAGCTTTCTTT CASSLMGQGNTEAFF
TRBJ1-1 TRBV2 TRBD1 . TGTGCCAGCACAGGACAGGGTCAATCTGAAGCTTTCTTT CASTGQGQSEAFF
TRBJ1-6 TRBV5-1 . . TGCGCCAGCAGCACGGGACACCCTAATTCACCCCTCCACTTT CASSTGHPNSPLHF
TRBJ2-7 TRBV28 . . TGTGCCAGCAGCCGACTAACAGGGTGGGGAGAGCAGTACTTC CASSRLTGWGEQYF
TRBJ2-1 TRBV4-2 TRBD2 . TGTGCCAGCAGCCTTGGGACTAGTGGGGATGAGCAGTTCTTC CASSLGTSGDEQFF
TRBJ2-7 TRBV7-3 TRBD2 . TGTGCCAGCAGCCCGACCGGGACTAGAAACGAGCAGTACTTC CASSPTGTRNEQYF
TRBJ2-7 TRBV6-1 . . TGTGCCAGCAGTGAAAGGTCAGGGTCCTCCTACGAGCAGTACTTC CASSERSGSSYEQYF
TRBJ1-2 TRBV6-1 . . TGTGCCAGCAGTGAAGTTCATAGATTGGGAGGGATTGGCTACACCTTC CASSEVHRLGGIGYTF
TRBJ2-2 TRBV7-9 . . TGTGCCAGCAGCTTTTCAGGGGCTACGAACACCGGGGAGCTGTTTTTT CASSFSGATNTGELFF
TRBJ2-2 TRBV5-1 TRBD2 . TGCGCCAGCAGATTTACTAGCGGAGTTGGATCCGGGGAGCTGTTTTTT CASRFTSGVGSGELFF
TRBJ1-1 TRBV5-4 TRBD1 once TGTGCCAGCAGCTTGGGGACAGGTCCGAAGTTGGCTTTCTTT CASSLGTGPKLAFF
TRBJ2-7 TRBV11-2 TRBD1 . TGTGCCAGCAGCTTAGGTGACAGGGTATACGAGCAGTACTTC CASSLGDRVYEQYF
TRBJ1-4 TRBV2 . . TGTGCCAGCAGCGAAGAGTTCGGGGTAAATGAAAAACTGTTTTTT CASSEEFGVNEKLFF
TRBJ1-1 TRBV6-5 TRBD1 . TGTGCCAGCAGTCTAAGACAGGGAATGAACACTGAAGCTTTCTTT CASSLRQGMNTEAFF
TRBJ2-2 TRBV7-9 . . TGTGCCAGCACCGCAAGGGGGAGGGGGACCGGGGAGCTGTTTTTT CASTARGRGTGELFF
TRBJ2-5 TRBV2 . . TGTGCCAGCAGTGTTGGGCGGACTCAAGAGACCCAGTACTTC CASSVGRTQETQYF
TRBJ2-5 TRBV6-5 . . TGTGCCATATTACAGGGAAAAGAGACCCAGTACTTC CAILQGKETQYF
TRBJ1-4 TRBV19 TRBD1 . TGTGCCAGTAACGGACAGGGATCATCTAATGAAAAACTGTTTTTT CASNGQGSSNEKLFF
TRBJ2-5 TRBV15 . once TGTGCCACCAGCAGAGATAGACGGGAGAGAGAGACCCAGTACTTC CATSRDRRERETQYF
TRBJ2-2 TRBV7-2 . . TGTGCCAGCAGCTTAAGCCAGGTCGCGAACACCGGGGAGCTGTTTTTT CASSLSQVANTGELFF
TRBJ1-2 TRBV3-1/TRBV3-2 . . TGTGCCAGCAGCCCGGGTCCTTCCTATGGCTACACCTTC CASSPGPSYGYTF
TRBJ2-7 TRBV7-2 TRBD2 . TGTGCCAGCAGCTATACGACTAGCGGGGGCTACGAGCAGTACTTC CASSYTTSGGYEQYF
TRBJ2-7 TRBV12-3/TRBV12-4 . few TGTGCCAGCAGTTCTCAAGTCAGCTACGAGCAGTACTTC CASSSQVSYEQYF
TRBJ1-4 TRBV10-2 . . TGCGCCAGCAGTGTAAACAGTGAAAAACTGTTTTTT CASSVNSEKLFF
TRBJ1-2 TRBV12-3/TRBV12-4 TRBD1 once TGTGCCAGCAGCATAGGACAGGGAAGAGGCTACACCTTC CASSIGQGRGYTF
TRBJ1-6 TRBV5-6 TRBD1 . TGTGCCAGCAGCTCCCGGGACAGGGAGTATTCCTATAATTCACCCCTCCACTTT CASSSRDREYSYNSPLHF
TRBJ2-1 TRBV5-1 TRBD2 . TGCGCCAGCAGCTCTAGCGGGAGGGCCCTCAATGAGCAGTTCTTC CASSSSGRALNEQFF
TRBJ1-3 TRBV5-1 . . TGCGCCAGCAGCGTCGGGAACTCTGGAAACACCATATATTTT CASSVGNSGNTIYF
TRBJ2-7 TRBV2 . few TGTGCCAGCAGTGCCCCCCTAGTTTCGTACGAGCAGTACTTC CASSAPLVSYEQYF
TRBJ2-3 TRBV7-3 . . TGTGCCAGCAGCAAAAGAGGTCTCCCCACAGATACGCAGTATTTT CASSKRGLPTDTQYF
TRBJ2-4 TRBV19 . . TGTGCCAGTAGTATAGGTTTCATACTAGCCAAAAACATTCAGTACTTC CASSIGFILAKNIQYF
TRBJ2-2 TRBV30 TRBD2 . TGTGCCTGGAGTAGGGGACTAGCGGGAGCCGGGGAGCTGTTTTTT CAWSRGLAGAGELFF
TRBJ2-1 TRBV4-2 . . TGTGCCAGCAGCCAAGACCAAGACAGACGTGAGCAGTTCTTC CASSQDQDRREQFF